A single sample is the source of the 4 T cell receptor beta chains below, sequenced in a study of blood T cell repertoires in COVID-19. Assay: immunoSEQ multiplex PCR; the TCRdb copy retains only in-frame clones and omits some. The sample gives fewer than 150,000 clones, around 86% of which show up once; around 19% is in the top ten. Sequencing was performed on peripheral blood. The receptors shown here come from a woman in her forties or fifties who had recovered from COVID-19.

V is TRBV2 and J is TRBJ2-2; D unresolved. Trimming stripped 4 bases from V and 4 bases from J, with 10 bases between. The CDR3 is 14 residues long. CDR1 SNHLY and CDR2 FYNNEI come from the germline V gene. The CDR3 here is CASSVEVITGELFF. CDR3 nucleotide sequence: TGTGCCAGCAGTGTTGAGGTGATCACCGGGGAGCTGTTTTTT.

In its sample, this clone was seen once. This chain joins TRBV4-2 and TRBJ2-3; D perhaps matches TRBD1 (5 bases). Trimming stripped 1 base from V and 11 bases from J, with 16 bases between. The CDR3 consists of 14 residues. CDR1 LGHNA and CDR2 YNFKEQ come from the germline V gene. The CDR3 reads CASSQAETWGRQYF. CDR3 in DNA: TGTGCCAGCAGCCAAGCGGAGACGTGGGGCAGGCAGTATTTT.

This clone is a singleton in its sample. The CDR3 here is CASGPPRQGGFSAFF. The CDR3 region has the DNA TGTGCTAGTGGCCCCCCCCGACAGGGCGGTTTCTCGGCTTTCTTT. V and J are TRBV12-5 and TRBJ1-1; TRBD1 agrees at 7 bases. The CDR3 has 15 residues. The V segment lost 6 bases and the J segment 11 bases; nucleotides outside the gene matches: 18. The V gene's germline CDR1 is LGHNT and CDR2 FRNRAP.

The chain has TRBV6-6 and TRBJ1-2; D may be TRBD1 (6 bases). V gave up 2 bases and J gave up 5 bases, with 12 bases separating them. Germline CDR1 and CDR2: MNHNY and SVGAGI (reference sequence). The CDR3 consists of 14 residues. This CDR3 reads CASSYVGAVYGYTF. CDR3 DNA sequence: TGTGCCAGCAGTTACGTGGGGGCGGTTTATGGCTACACCTTC.